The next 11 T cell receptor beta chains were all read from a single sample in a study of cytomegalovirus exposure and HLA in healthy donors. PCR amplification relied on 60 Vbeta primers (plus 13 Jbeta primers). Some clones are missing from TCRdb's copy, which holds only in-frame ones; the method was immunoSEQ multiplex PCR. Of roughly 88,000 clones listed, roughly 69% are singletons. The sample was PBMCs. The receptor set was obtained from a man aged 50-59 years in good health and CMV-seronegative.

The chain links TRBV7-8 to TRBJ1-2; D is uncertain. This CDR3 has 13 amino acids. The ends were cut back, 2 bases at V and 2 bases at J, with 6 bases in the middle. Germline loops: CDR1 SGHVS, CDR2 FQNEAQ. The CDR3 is CASSLFQNYGYTF. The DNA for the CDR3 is TGTGCCAGCAGCTTATTTCAGAACTATGGCTACACCTTC.

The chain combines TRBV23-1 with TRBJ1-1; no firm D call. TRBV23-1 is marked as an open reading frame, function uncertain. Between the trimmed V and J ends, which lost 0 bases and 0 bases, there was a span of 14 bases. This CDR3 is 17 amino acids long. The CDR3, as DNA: TGCGCCAGCAGTCAATCGCCGGGGATTTTTTTGAACACTGAAGCTTTCTTT. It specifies CASSQSPGIFLNTEAFF.

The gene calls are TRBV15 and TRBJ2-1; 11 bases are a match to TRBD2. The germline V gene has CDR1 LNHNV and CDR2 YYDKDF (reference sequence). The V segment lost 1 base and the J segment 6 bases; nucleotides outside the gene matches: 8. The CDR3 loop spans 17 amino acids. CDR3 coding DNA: TGTGCCACCAGCAGAGGGACTAGCGGGCGGGGAGGCAATGAGCAGTTCTTC. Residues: CATSRGTSGRGGNEQFF.

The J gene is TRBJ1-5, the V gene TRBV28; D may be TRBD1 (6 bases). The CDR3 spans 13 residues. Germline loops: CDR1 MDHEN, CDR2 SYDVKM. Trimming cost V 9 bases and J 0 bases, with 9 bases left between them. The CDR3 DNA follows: TGTGCCAGTCAGGGGCGTAGCAATCAGCCCCAGCATTTT. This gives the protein CASQGRSNQPQHF.

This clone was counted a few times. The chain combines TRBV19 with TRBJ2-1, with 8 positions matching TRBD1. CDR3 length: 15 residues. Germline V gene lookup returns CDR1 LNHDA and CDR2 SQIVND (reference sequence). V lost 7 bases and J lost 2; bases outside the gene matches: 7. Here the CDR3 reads CASTPRTGPYNEQFF. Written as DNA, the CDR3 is TGTGCCAGTACCCCTAGGACAGGGCCCTACAATGAGCAGTTCTTC.

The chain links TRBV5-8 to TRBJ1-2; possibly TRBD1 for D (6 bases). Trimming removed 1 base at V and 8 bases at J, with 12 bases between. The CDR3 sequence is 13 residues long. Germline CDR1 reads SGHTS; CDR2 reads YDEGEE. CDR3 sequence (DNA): TGTGCCAGCAGCTTGTTTCGACAGGCAGGCTACACCTTC. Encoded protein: CASSLFRQAGYTF.

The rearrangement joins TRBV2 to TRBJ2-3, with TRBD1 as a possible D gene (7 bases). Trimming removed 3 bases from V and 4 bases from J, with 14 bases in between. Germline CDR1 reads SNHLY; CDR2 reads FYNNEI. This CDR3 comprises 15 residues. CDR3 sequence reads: CASSDPGGGSDTQYF. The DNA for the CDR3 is TGTGCCAGCAGTGACCCAGGGGGAGGTTCAGATACGCAGTATTTT.

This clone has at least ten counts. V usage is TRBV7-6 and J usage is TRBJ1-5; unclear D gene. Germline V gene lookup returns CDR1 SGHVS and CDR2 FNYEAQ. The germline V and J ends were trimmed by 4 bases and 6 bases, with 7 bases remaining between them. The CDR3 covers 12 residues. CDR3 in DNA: TGTGCCAGCAGCTCCGAGGGTCAGCCCCAGCATTTT. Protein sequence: CASSSEGQPQHF.

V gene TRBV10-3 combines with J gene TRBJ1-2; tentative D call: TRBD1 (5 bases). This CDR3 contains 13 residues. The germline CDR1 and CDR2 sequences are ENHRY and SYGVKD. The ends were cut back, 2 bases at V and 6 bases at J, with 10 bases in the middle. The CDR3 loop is CAISETGSDGYTF. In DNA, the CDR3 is TGTGCCATCAGTGAGACAGGATCTGATGGCTACACCTTC.

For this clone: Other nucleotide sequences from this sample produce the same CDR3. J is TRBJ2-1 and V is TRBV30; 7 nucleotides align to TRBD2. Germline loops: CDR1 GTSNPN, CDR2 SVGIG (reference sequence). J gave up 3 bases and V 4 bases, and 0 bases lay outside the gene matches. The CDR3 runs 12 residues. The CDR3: CAWTSGYNEQFF. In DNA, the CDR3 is TGTGCCTGGACTAGCGGCTACAATGAGCAGTTCTTC.

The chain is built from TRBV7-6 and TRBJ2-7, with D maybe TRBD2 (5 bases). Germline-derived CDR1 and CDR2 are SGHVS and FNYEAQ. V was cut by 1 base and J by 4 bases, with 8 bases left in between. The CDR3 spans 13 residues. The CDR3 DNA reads TGTGCCAGCAGCTTAGGCGGCGGGTACGAGCAGTACTTC. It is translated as CASSLGGGYEQYF. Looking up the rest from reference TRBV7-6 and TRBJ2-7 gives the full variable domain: GAGVSQSPRYKVTKRGQDVALRCDPISGHVSLYWYRQALGQGPEFLTYFNYEAQQDKSGLPNDRFSAERPEGSISTLTIQRTEQRDSAMYRCASSLGGGYEQYFGPGTRLTVT.